This T cell receptor (beta chain) was captured in a study of T-cell memory formation after mild COVID-19. Constant-segment primers served in 5'RACE that generated TCR alpha and TCR beta cDNA libraries bearing sample barcodes and UMIs. TCRdb fed the 5' RACE reads into MiXCR, producing one record per CDR3 protein. The sample has 95,000 to 120,000 distinct CDR3 sequences, roughly 19% seen once. The germline gives CDR1 KGHDR, CDR2 SFDVKD. CDR3 size: 16 residues. Note on this clonotype: The junction departs from the called germline gene at one end, perhaps through a read error.

Sequenced sample: PBMCs or a T cell subset sorted from them (not recorded which). The genes are TRBV24-1 and TRBJ2-5; D is unresolved. This TCR derives from a man between 18 and 29 years old who had mild COVID-19 (a few samples of this study predate the infection). Cell type and time point are not known. Here the CDR3 reads CATSDFGGRSEETQYF. The DNA for the CDR3 is TGTGCCACCAGTGATTTCGGCGGCAGATCAGAGGAGACACAGTACTTC.